Sequencing of this TCR beta chain was carried out in a study of shared clonotypes between healthy human individuals. Regarding the study as a whole: Some clonotypes were shared by all four sorted-subset donors, while others were not shared. The non-shared ones had lower generation probabilities than the shared ones. Few donors limited the genetic and exposure-history diversity represented.

This clone was observed once. Its antigen is unidentified. Investigators spread the genomic DNA of each subset evenly over several immunoSEQ plates. Libraries were prepared by immunoSEQ multiplex PCR; TCRdb keeps only in-frame clonotypes and omits some of them. The sample has 650,000 to 700,000 clones, less than 95% seen once. CDR3 length: 17 residues. V shed 3 bases, J shed 0 bases, and the junction held 8 bases outside the gene matches. CDR1 is SGHAT and CDR2 is FQNNGV in the germline V gene. The sample was memory CD8+ T cells from PBMCs. Subset here: CD45RO+ cells pooled with CCR7-negative TemRA cells. V usage is TRBV11-2 and J usage is TRBJ1-1; TRBD1 matches 9 bases. The clonotype was recovered from a man aged 18 to 30 in good health. Some clones in this sample may be carry-over from other donors' samples. The CDR3 DNA follows: TGTGCCAGCAGCTTCGGGACAGGGTACAGGGTGAACACTGAAGCTTTCTTT. This translates into CASSFGTGYRVNTEAFF.